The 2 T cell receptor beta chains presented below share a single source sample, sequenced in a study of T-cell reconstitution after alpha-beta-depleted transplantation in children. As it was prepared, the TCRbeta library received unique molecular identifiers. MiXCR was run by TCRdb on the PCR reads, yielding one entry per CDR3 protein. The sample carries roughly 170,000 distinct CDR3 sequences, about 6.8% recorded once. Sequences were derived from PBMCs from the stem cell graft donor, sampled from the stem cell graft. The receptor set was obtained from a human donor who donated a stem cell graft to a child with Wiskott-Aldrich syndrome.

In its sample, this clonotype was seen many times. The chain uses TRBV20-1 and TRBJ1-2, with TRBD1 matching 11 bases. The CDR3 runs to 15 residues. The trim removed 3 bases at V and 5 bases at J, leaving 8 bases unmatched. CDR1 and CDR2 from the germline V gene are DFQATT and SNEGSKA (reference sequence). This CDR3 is CSARGTGGGGYGYTF. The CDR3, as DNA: TGCAGTGCTAGGGGGACAGGGGGAGGTGGTTATGGCTACACCTTC.

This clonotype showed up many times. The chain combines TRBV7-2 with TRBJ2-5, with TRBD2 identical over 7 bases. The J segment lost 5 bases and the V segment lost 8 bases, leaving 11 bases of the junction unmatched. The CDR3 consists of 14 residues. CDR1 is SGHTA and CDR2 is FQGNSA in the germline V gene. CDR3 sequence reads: CASHAGAGLETQYF. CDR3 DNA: TGTGCCAGCCATGCGGGAGCAGGGTTGGAGACCCAGTACTTC.